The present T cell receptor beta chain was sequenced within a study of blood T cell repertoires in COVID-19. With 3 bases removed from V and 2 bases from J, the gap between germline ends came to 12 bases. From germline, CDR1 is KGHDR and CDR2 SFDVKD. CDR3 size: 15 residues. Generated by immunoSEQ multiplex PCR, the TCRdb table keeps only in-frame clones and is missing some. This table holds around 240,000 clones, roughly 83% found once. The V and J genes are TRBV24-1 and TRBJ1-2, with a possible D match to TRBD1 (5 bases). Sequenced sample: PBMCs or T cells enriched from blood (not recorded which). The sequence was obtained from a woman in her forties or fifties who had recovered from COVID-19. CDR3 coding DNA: TGTGCCACCAGTGATAGGGGCGGAGTGAACTATGGCTACACCTTC. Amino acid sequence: CATSDRGGVNYGYTF.